What follows is one T cell receptor beta chain and its context. The antigen is unknown. PCR primers comprised 60 Vbeta and 13 Jbeta primers. Assay: immunoSEQ multiplex PCR; the TCRdb copy retains only in-frame clones and omits some. In the table there are some 190,000 clones, about four fifths of which are singletons. V lost 5 bases to trimming and J lost 6 bases; unmatched junction nucleotides: 12. The germline V gene has CDR1 SEHNR and CDR2 FQNEAQ (reference sequence). The CDR3 loop spans 15 amino acids. This record belongs to a study of cytomegalovirus exposure and HLA in healthy donors. Study results and limitations: A later analysis found common viral pathogens apparently linked to several of the most significant clusters. The study listed about 150 cytomegalovirus-associated TCR beta chains. What TCR beta sequences reportedly achieved was accurate prediction of HLA-A and HLA-B alleles in most subjects.

The J gene is TRBJ1-2, the V gene TRBV7-9; the match to TRBD1 covers 7 bases. The sequence was collected from a man aged 25 to 40 in good health and CMV-seropositive. Sequenced: PBMCs. CDR3 bases: TGTGCCAGCAGCCCCTCCGGGGACAGACAGAATGGCTACACCTTC. Its protein product is CASSPSGDRQNGYTF.